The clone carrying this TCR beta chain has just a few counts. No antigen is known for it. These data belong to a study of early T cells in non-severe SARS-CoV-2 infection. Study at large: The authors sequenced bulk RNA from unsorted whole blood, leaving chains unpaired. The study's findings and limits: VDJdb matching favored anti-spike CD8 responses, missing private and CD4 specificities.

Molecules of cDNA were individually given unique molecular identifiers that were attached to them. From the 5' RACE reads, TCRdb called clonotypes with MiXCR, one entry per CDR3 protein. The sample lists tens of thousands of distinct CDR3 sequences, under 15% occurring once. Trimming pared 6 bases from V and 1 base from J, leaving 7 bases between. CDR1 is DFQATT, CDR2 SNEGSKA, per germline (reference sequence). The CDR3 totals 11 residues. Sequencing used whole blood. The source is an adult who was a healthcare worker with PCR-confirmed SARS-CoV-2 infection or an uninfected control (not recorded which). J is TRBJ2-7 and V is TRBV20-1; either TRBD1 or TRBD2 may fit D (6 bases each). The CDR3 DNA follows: TGCAGTGCAGGGGGGTCCTACGAGCAGTACTTC. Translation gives CSAGGSYEQYF.